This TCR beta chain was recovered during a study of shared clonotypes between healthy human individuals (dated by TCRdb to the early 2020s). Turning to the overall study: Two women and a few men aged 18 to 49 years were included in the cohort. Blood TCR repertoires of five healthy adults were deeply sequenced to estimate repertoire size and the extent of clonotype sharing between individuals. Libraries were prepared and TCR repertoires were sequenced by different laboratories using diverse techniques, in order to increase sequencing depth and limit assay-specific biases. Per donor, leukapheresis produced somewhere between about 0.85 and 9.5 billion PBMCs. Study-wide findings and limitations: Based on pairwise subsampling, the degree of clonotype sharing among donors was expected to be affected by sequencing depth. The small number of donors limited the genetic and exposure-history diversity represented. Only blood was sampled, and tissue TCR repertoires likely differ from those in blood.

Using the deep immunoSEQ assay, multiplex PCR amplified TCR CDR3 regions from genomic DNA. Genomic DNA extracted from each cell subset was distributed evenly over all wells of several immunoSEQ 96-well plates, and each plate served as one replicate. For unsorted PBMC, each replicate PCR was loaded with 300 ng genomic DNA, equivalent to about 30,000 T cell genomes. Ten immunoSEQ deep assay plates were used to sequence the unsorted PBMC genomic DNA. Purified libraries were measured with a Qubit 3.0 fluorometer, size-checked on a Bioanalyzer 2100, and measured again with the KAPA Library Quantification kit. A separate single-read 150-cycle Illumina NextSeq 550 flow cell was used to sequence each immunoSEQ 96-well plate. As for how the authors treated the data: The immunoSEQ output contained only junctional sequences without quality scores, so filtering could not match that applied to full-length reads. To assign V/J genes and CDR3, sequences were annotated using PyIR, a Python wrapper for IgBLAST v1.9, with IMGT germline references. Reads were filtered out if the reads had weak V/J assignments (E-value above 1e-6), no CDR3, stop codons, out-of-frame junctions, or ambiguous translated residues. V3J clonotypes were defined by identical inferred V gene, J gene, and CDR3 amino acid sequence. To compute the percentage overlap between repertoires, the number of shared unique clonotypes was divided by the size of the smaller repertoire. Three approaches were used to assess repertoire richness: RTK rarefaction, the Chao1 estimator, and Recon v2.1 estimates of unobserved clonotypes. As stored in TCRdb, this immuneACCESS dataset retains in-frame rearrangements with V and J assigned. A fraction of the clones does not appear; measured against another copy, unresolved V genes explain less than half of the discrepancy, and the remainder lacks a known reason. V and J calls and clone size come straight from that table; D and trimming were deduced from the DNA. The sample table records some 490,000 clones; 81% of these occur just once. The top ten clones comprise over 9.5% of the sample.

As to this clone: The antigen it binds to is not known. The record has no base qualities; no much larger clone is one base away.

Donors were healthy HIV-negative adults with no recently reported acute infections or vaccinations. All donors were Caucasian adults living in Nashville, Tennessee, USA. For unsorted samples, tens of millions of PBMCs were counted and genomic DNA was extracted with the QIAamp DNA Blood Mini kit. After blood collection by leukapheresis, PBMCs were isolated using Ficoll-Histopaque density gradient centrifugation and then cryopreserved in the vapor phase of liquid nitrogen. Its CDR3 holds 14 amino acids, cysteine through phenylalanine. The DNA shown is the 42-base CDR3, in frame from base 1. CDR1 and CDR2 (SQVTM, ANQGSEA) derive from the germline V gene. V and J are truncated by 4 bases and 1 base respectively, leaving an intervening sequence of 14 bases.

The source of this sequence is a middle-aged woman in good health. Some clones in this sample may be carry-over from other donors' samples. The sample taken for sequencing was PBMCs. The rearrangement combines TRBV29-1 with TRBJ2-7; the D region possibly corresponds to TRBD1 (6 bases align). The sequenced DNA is TGCAGCGTTGTTTTCCGGCAGGGGTCCTACGAGCAGTACTTC. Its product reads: CSVVFRQGSYEQYF.